The subject of this entry is one T cell receptor (beta chain). The antigen this receptor binds is unknown. Per-nucleotide qualities are absent, and no much larger clonotype sits a single base away. The source of the sample is a study of blood T cell repertoires in COVID-19 (dated by TCRdb to 2019 to 2021). Study-wide context: Samples from collaborators originated in the United States, Italy and Spain and spanned both the acute and convalescent phases of COVID-19. The dataset comprised deeply sampled blood TCRbeta repertoires from subjects exposed to, actively infected with, or recovered from COVID-19. A de-identified subject ID, COVID-19 status, age in years and sex were almost always included in the sample metadata. The prospective study material was composed of cDNA or gDNA derived from T cells, B-cell-depleted T cells, or PBMCs. The repertoires were released in a freely available public database intended as a resource for research on the immune response to SARS-CoV-2. The samples were drawn from two sources: the first 160 participants of the ongoing ImmuneRACE study, and approximately 1,300 subjects contributed by 6 global collaborators. Where available, HLA class I and class II types were obtained from metadata supplied by the sample provider rather than from assay-based typing. The investigation overall reported the following: The amount of clinical and demographic metadata varied by source and participant and was provided uncurated.

Counted from cysteine to phenylalanine, this CDR3 has 15 amino acids. The DNA shown is the 45-base CDR3, in frame from base 1. The V end loses 2 bases and the J end loses 4 bases, and a stretch of 14 bases separates them. CDR1 MNHNS and CDR2 SASEGT are derived from the germline V gene. Collaborating institutions collected whole blood in K2EDTA tubes following their own protocols. For TCRbeta analysis, collaborator samples were shipped as frozen whole blood, as isolated PBMCs, or as DNA extracted from either sample type. TCRbeta CDR3 regions were amplified from genomic DNA by means of the immunoSEQ Assay, a bias-controlled multiplex PCR. The published analysis was carried out like this. Within the assay, amplification of reference gene primers was used to estimate how many nucleated cells each sample contained. Sequence reads were collapsed and filtered to measure the absolute abundance of every unique TCRbeta CDR3 rearrangement. For each sample, productive Simpson clonality was calculated as the square root of Simpson's diversity index over productive rearrangements. Held by TCRdb, this immuneACCESS table contains in-frame sequences only and omits some clones. Under half of the omission traces to an unresolved V gene where checked; the cause of the rest is unknown. V and J calls and clone size are as listed in that table; D and trimming were resolved from the DNA. The sample contains under 200,000 clones, around 89% of them found a single time. The top ten clones comprise approximately 6% of the sample.

The sequence links TRBV6-1 to TRBJ1-2; TRBD1 might be the D gene, on 5 matching bases. Input material: peripheral blood. The sequence came from a man aged 40-49 years with active or convalescent COVID-19. CDR3 reads: CASSERFRGGYGYTF. The nucleotide sequence is TGTGCCAGCAGTGAACGTTTTCGGGGGGGCTATGGCTACACCTTC.